Listed here are 25 T cell receptor beta chains from one sample, sequenced in a study of cytomegalovirus exposure and HLA in healthy donors. Clones were read by immunoSEQ multiplex PCR, and TCRdb kept only the in-frame ones, dropping some. The table includes some 110,000 clones, roughly nine tenths detected once. Material for sequencing was PBMCs. The receptors here all came from a woman in her late teens or twenties in good health and CMV-seropositive.

The CDR3 DNA follows: TGTGCCAGCAGCGCGAGCGGGGGAGGAAATACGCAGTATTTT. Encoded protein: CASSASGGGNTQYF. The chain is built from TRBV9 and TRBJ2-3; 8 nucleotides line up with TRBD2. V lost 3 bases, J lost 7 bases, and 7 bases stayed unmatched. This CDR3 contains 14 residues. The germline gives CDR1 SGDLS, CDR2 YYNGEE. The full variable domain, its missing parts supplied by reference TRBV9 and TRBJ2-3, is DSGVTQTPKHLITATGQRVTLRCSPRSGDLSVYWYQQSLDQGLQFLIQYYNGEERAKGNILERFSAQQFPDLHSELNLSSLELGDSALYFCASSASGGGNTQYFGPGTRLTVL.

The V and J genes are TRBV7-9 and TRBJ1-1; 8 bases fit TRBD1. This CDR3 spans 15 amino acids. V dropped 8 bases and J dropped 3; count of bases not matched to a gene: 11. Per the germline V gene, CDR1 is SEHNR and CDR2 is FQNEAQ (reference sequence). Written as DNA, the CDR3 is TGTGCCAGCTCGAGACCACAGGGGGGGCACACTGAAGCTTTCTTT. Protein sequence: CASSRPQGGHTEAFF.

This rearrangement joins TRBV5-4 to TRBJ1-6; perhaps TRBD1 as D (6 bases). The CDR3 runs 15 residues. Trimming removed 4 bases at V and 7 bases at J, with 15 bases between. Germline V lookup: CDR1 SGHNT, CDR2 YYREEE (reference sequence). CDR3 coding DNA: TGTGCCAGCAGCATCCCCGGACAGATAAATTCACCCCTCCACTTT. Translating gives CASSIPGQINSPLHF.

This sequence joins TRBV9 and TRBJ2-7; D perhaps matches TRBD2 (5 bases). V shed 3 bases and J shed 3 bases, with 13 bases lying between them. Germline CDR1 is SGDLS and CDR2 is YYNGEE. This CDR3 contains 14 residues. The CDR3 here is CASSGGLHNYEQYF. The DNA of the CDR3 is TGTGCCAGCAGCGGAGGACTGCACAACTACGAGCAGTACTTC.

This chain connects TRBV11-2 to TRBJ1-4; 9 bases map to TRBD1. The germline V gene has CDR1 SGHAT and CDR2 FQNNGV. After removal of 5 bases from V and 5 bases from J, the junction contained 3 bases not matched to a gene. This CDR3 contains 14 residues. The CDR3 sequence: CASSPGQGNEKLFF. CDR3 sequence (DNA): TGTGCCAGCAGCCCGGGACAGGGAAATGAAAAACTGTTTTTT.

CDR3 nucleotides: TGTGCCGGCCGGACAGGGGGGATTTCACCCCTCCACTTT. Protein product: CAGRTGGISPLHF. The gene calls are TRBV2 and TRBJ1-6; 10 bases map to TRBD1. The CDR3 is made up of 13 amino acids. Looked up from germline, CDR1 is SNHLY and CDR2 is FYNNEI. Germline trimming cut 11 bases from V and 9 bases from J; bases unmatched to any gene: 7.

The V gene is TRBV7-7, the J gene TRBJ2-5; D perhaps matches TRBD2 (7 bases). This CDR3 has 15 residues. The V gene lost 2 bases and the J gene lost 2 bases, with 12 bases spanning the gap. Germline-derived CDR1 and CDR2 are SSHAT and FNYEAQ (reference sequence). In nucleotides, the CDR3 is TGTGCCAGCAGCTTATCGAGGGGGGGGCAAGAGACCCAGTACTTC. As protein: CASSLSRGGQETQYF.

The V gene is TRBV19, the J gene TRBJ1-1, with 8 nucleotides matching TRBD1. The CDR3 is made up of 14 amino acids. Looked up from germline, CDR1 is LNHDA and CDR2 is SQIVND (reference sequence). Germline trimming cut 6 bases from V and 3 bases from J; bases unmatched to any gene: 6. CDR3 sequence reads: CASSVQGGDTEAFF. The DNA for the CDR3 is TGTGCCAGTAGCGTACAGGGGGGTGACACTGAAGCTTTCTTT.

CDR3 protein: CAGLGGLTEAFF. The CDR3 DNA sequence: TGTGCCGGTTTAGGGGGTCTAACTGAAGCTTTCTTT. The chain couples TRBV7-9 to TRBJ1-1, with D possibly being TRBD1 (6 bases). The length of the CDR3 is 12 residues. Germline V CDR1 and CDR2: SEHNR, FQNEAQ (reference sequence). Trimming took 11 bases from V and 5 from J, leaving 15 bases between them.

The rearrangement links TRBV28 to TRBJ2-2, with 9 bases fitting TRBD1. The CDR3 is 15 amino acids. Losses at the gene ends were 6 bases for V and 3 bases for J; bases not matched to a gene: 5. Germline CDR1 is MDHEN and CDR2 is SYDVKM. CDR3 in DNA: TGTGCCAGCAGATGGACAGGGGTTGACACCGGGGAGCTGTTTTTT. The encoded protein is CASRWTGVDTGELFF.

The V gene is TRBV6-5, the J gene TRBJ1-6; 9 bases align to TRBD1. CDR1 is MNHEY and CDR2 is SVGAGI in the germline V gene. The CDR3 runs 16 residues. The V and J ends lost 0 bases and 9 bases, in that order; junction bases with no gene match: 6. The CDR3 DNA is TGTGCCAGCAGTTACTCGTCGGCGACAGGGGGTTCACCCCTCCACTTT. Amino acid sequence: CASSYSSATGGSPLHF.

The rearrangement joins TRBV18 to TRBJ1-2; tentatively, D is TRBD1 (5 bases). V was trimmed by 5 bases and J by 6 bases, leaving 19 bases between them. CDR1 and CDR2 (germline): KGHSH, LQKENI. This CDR3 is built from 15 residues. CDR3 in amino acids: CASSAIRGTDDGYTF. CDR3 coding DNA: TGTGCCAGCTCAGCCATCCGCGGGACGGACGATGGCTACACCTTC.

This clone is a singleton in its sample. J is TRBJ1-5 and V is TRBV5-8; 7 positions match TRBD1. Unmatched junction bases numbered 3, after V lost 0 bases and J lost 6 bases. The CDR3 consists of 14 residues. Germline values: CDR1 SGHTS, CDR2 YDEGEE. For the CDR3, the DNA is TGTGCCAGCAGCTTGGGACAGGGTACTCAGCCCCAGCATTTT. This encodes CASSLGQGTQPQHF.

The rearrangement uses TRBV7-2 and TRBJ1-6; 7 bases align to TRBD1. Trimming cost V 5 bases and J 10 bases; bases outside gene matches: 11. Per germline, CDR1 SGHTA and CDR2 FQGNSA. The CDR3 runs to 15 residues. CDR3 loop: CASSQTTGKGSPLHF. DNA for the CDR3: TGTGCCAGCAGCCAAACGACAGGGAAGGGGTCACCCCTCCACTTT. The full variable domain, its missing parts supplied by reference TRBV7-2 and TRBJ1-6, is GAGVSQSPSNKVTEKGKDVELRCDPISGHTALYWYRQSLGQGLEFLIYFQGNSAPDKSGLPSDRFSAERTGGSVSTLTIQRTQQEDSAVYLCASSQTTGKGSPLHFGNGTRLTVT.

The chain carries TRBV6-4 and TRBJ2-7, with 8 bases aligning to TRBD2. The V and J ends lost 6 bases and 6 bases, in that order; junction bases with no gene match: 16. The CDR3 runs 16 residues. Germline V gene data show CDR1 as MRHNA and CDR2 as SNTAGT. The CDR3 region is CASSVNAGTSFGEQYF. In DNA form, the CDR3 reads TGTGCCAGCAGCGTCAACGCCGGGACTAGTTTTGGCGAGCAGTACTTC.

The DNA of the CDR3 is TGTGCCAGCAGTTACTCGTCCGGGGTCAACACTGAAGCTTTCTTT. Translation: CASSYSSGVNTEAFF. V usage is TRBV6-5 and J usage is TRBJ1-1; D gene uncertain. The CDR3 is 15 residues long. The germline gives CDR1 MNHEY, CDR2 SVGAGI. V lost 0 bases and J lost 2, with 10 bases in between.

This clone was counted only a few times. The chain uses TRBV28 and TRBJ1-2, with TRBD1 matching 9 bases. Per germline, CDR1 MDHEN and CDR2 SYDVKM. V trimming: 6 bases; J trimming: 4 bases; junction bases outside the gene matches: 12. This CDR3 has 16 amino acids. DNA of the CDR3: TGTGCCAGCAGCTCCTGGGAAACAGGGGGCCCCTATGGCTACACCTTC. This encodes CASSSWETGGPYGYTF.

The V gene is TRBV7-9, the J gene TRBJ2-7; no clear D gene. V lost 3 bases and J lost 6, with 9 bases in between. The CDR3 is 12 residues long. Germline CDR1 SEHNR, CDR2 FQNEAQ (reference sequence). DNA of the CDR3: TGTGCCAGCAGCTTCGGGTCTGGCGAGCAGTACGTC. Its translation is CASSFGSGEQYV.

The CDR3 region is CASSVRDDLYGYTF. The CDR3 DNA reads as TGTGCCAGCAGTGTCCGGGATGACCTCTATGGCTACACCTTC. The J gene is TRBJ1-2, the V gene TRBV2, with unresolved D. This CDR3 comprises 14 residues. V was pared by 4 bases and J by 4 bases, with 13 bases between. Germline lookup yields CDR1 SNHLY and CDR2 FYNNEI.

The genes are TRBV5-1 and TRBJ2-1; D gene unclear. In germline, CDR1 is SGHRS, CDR2 YFSETQ. The CDR3 sequence is 14 residues long. Trimming pared 4 bases from V and 5 bases from J, leaving 13 bases between. CDR3 nucleotide sequence: TGCGCCAGCAGCCTAGTAAACGCGAACAATGAGCAGTTCTTC. Its protein product is CASSLVNANNEQFF.

The CDR3 sequence: CASSQGIVGGYGYTF. CDR3 sequence (DNA): TGCGCCAGCAGCCAAGGAATCGTAGGGGGCTATGGCTACACCTTC. The V and J genes are TRBV4-1 and TRBJ1-2, with D possibly being TRBD1 (6 bases). V lost 1 base, J lost 4 bases, and 13 bases lay in between. This CDR3 has 15 residues. The V gene's germline CDR1 is MGHRA and CDR2 YSYEKL.

The gene calls are TRBV13 and TRBJ2-7, with 8 bases lining up with TRBD2. V shed 11 bases and J 3 bases; nucleotides not matched to a gene: 12. The CDR3 covers 14 residues. In germline, CDR1 is PRHDT, CDR2 FYEKMQ (reference sequence). The CDR3 sequence: CASRRRGGRYEQYF. The DNA for the CDR3 is TGTGCCTCCCGAAGACGGGGGGGCCGCTACGAGCAGTACTTC.

The chain combines TRBV5-4 with TRBJ1-1, with 7 nucleotides matching TRBD1. This CDR3 is built from 14 residues. The ends lost 4 bases at V and 1 base at J; junction bases unmatched: 4. Germline V gene lookup returns CDR1 SGHNT and CDR2 YYREEE (reference sequence). The CDR3: CASSTGQENTEAFF. CDR3 nucleotides: TGTGCCAGCAGCACCGGACAGGAGAACACTGAAGCTTTCTTT.

There are a few counts of this clone. CDR3 loop: CASSPVMNTEAFF. In nucleotides, the CDR3 is TGTGCCAGTAGCCCCGTTATGAACACTGAAGCTTTCTTT. The chain has TRBV19 and TRBJ1-1; no clear D gene. The length of the CDR3 is 13 residues. V lost 6 bases and J 0 bases, leaving 8 bases between the germline ends. CDR1 and CDR2 from the germline V gene are LNHDA and SQIVND (reference sequence).

This sequence joins TRBV7-2 and TRBJ1-6; 8 bases align to TRBD1. V lost 5 bases to trimming and J lost 0 bases; unmatched junction nucleotides: 3. The CDR3 covers 16 residues. Germline V gene sequence: CDR1 SGHTA, CDR2 FQGNSA. The CDR3 sequence is CASSRTGSSYNSPLHF. In DNA, the CDR3 is TGTGCCAGCAGCCGGACAGGGAGCTCCTATAATTCACCCCTCCACTTT.